Following are 26 T cell receptor beta chains from one sample sequenced in a study of T-cell memory formation after mild COVID-19. TCRdb called the 5' RACE reads again in MiXCR, with one record for every CDR3 protein. The table includes around 250,000 distinct CDR3 sequences, 16% detected once. The sample consisted of PBMCs or a T cell subset sorted from them (not recorded which). All receptors come from a young man who had mild COVID-19 (a few samples of this study predate the infection). Cell type and time point are not known.

This clonotype was seen a handful of times. The chain links TRBV12-3 or TRBV12-4 to TRBJ2-2; no clear D gene. Trimming stripped 3 bases from V and 2 bases from J, with 7 bases between. This CDR3 has 14 amino acids. This CDR3 reads CASSFRYNTGELFF. In DNA, the CDR3 is TGTGCCAGCAGTTTTCGTTACAACACCGGGGAGCTGTTTTTT.

A few counts support this clonotype. This chain joins TRBV27 and TRBJ2-2; TRBD1 matches 12 bases. This CDR3 comprises 15 residues. The J segment lost 7 bases and the V segment lost 6 bases, leaving 6 bases of the junction unmatched. Per germline, CDR1 MNHEY and CDR2 SMNVEV (reference sequence). The CDR3 nucleotides are TGTGCCAGCAGCACGGGACAGGGGGCTGTCGGGGAGCTGTTTTTT. This encodes CASSTGQGAVGELFF.

The chain combines TRBV6-5 with TRBJ1-6, with 7 positions matching TRBD1. V shed 0 bases, J shed 9 bases, and the junction held 8 bases outside the gene matches. Looked up from germline, CDR1 is MNHEY and CDR2 is SVGAGI. The CDR3 is 16 residues long. CDR3 loop: CASSYSTGDGSSPLHF. The DNA of the CDR3 is TGTGCCAGCAGTTACTCAACAGGGGACGGGAGTTCACCCCTCCACTTT.

The rearrangement joins TRBV6-4 to TRBJ2-1, with 7 bases aligning to TRBD2. CDR3 size: 15 residues. Germline-derived CDR1 and CDR2 are MRHNA and SNTAGT. Losses at the gene ends were 0 bases for V and 7 bases for J; bases not matched to a gene: 6. This CDR3 is CASSDSGRGINEQFF. CDR3 nucleotides: TGTGCCAGCAGTGACTCGGGGCGGGGGATTAATGAGCAGTTCTTC.

The genes are TRBV7-3 and TRBJ1-6, with a tentative D call TRBD1 (6 bases). The CDR3 consists of 14 residues. The germline V gene encodes CDR1 SGHTA and CDR2 FQGTGA. Between the trimmed V and J ends, which lost 1 base and 10 bases, there was a span of 11 bases. The CDR3 region is CASSLKFRGSPLHF. In DNA form, the CDR3 reads TGTGCCAGCAGCTTAAAGTTCAGGGGATCACCCCTCCACTTT. Looking up the rest from reference TRBV7-3 and TRBJ1-6 gives the full variable domain: GAGVSQTPSNKVTEKGKYVELRCDPISGHTALYWYRQSLGQGPEFLIYFQGTGAADDSGLPNDRFFAVRPEGSVSTLKIQRTERGDSAVYLCASSLKFRGSPLHFGNGTRLTVT.

This clonotype was detected a few times. V is TRBV4-2 and J is TRBJ2-3; 10 bases line up with TRBD1. The CDR3 is 14 amino acids. After removal of 8 bases from V and 2 bases from J, the junction contained 4 bases not matched to a gene. CDR1 is LGHNA and CDR2 is YNFKEQ in the germline V gene. CDR3 nucleotide sequence: TGTGCCAGCCAGGACAGGGGGTTCACAGATACGCAGTATTTT. It is translated as CASQDRGFTDTQYF.

V and J are TRBV5-1 and TRBJ1-5; D not resolved. With 0 bases removed from V and 0 bases from J, the gap between germline ends came to 10 bases. This CDR3 region has 16 residues. In germline, CDR1 is SGHRS, CDR2 YFSETQ. The CDR3 DNA reads TGCGCCAGCAGCTTGGCGCCAGGCGATAGCAATCAGCCCCAGCATTTT. Translated, it gives CASSLAPGDSNQPQHF.

The CDR3 region has the DNA TGTGCCAGCAACAGACAGGAGAACACTGAAGCTTTCTTT. It translates to CASNRQENTEAFF. This chain links TRBV12-3 or TRBV12-4 with TRBJ1-1, with D perhaps TRBD1 (6 bases). V was clipped by 7 bases and J by 1 base, with 10 bases between them. This CDR3 comprises 13 residues.

Points on this clonotype: One end of the junction varies from germline; a read error may be responsible. V and J are TRBV2 and TRBJ2-3; 8 nucleotides match TRBD1. Germline CDR1 SNHLY, CDR2 FYNNEI. CDR3 size: 13 residues. CDR3 amino acids: CASLEIRQGRRNF. CDR3 nucleotide sequence: TGTGCCAGCCTTGAGATTCGACAGGGGAGGAGGAATTTT.

The rearrangement uses TRBV5-1 and TRBJ1-1; D gene ambiguous. CDR3 length: 14 amino acids. Germline-derived CDR1 and CDR2 are SGHRS and YFSETQ. V was clipped by 0 bases and J by 3 bases, with 9 bases between them. The CDR3 reads CASSLEVSYTEAFF. For the CDR3, the DNA is TGCGCCAGCAGCTTGGAGGTTAGTTACACTGAAGCTTTCTTT.

V and J are TRBV5-1 and TRBJ2-3, with 8 bases that match TRBD2. The junction had 4 bases not matched to a gene; V was cut back by 4 bases and J by 0 bases. Per germline, CDR1 SGHRS and CDR2 YFSETQ. There are 15 residues in the CDR3. This CDR3 is CASSSAGGSTDTQYF. The CDR3 DNA reads TGCGCCAGCAGCAGCGCGGGGGGCAGCACAGATACGCAGTATTTT.

V gene TRBV7-9 combines with J gene TRBJ2-1; D tentatively reads TRBD1 or TRBD2 (5 bases each). V shed 5 bases and J shed 8 bases, with 10 bases lying between them. In germline, CDR1 is SEHNR, CDR2 FQNEAQ (reference sequence). The CDR3 extends over 12 amino acids. The CDR3: CASSTEGHEQFF. The CDR3 bases are TGTGCCAGCAGCACCGAGGGGCATGAGCAGTTCTTC.

V is TRBV11-1 and J is TRBJ2-1; TRBD2 aligns across 8 bases. The V and J ends lost 5 bases and 2 bases, in that order; junction bases with no gene match: 5. CDR3 size: 15 residues. Germline loops: CDR1 SGHAT, CDR2 FQDESV (reference sequence). The CDR3 protein is CASSIWTSTYNEQFF. CDR3 coding DNA: TGTGCCAGCAGCATATGGACTAGCACCTACAATGAGCAGTTCTTC.

The table lists this clonotype with many counts. This chain links TRBV29-1 with TRBJ2-1; tentatively, D is TRBD1 or TRBD2 (5 bases each). Per germline, CDR1 SQVTM and CDR2 ANQGSEA. CDR3 size: 13 residues. Trimming took off 8 bases at V and 5 bases at J, with 16 bases between the two ends. The CDR3 nucleotides are TGCAGCTCCGGGGCACACAGCCACAATGAGCAGTTCTTC. Translated: CSSGAHSHNEQFF.

This clonotype came up a few times. In DNA form, the CDR3 reads TGTGCCAGCAGTTACCCGATTACAGGGAAGACTACAGGCTACACCTTC. It is translated as CASSYPITGKTTGYTF. The chain joins TRBV6-8 to TRBJ1-2, with D possibly being TRBD1 (6 bases). The CDR3 runs 16 residues. CDR1 and CDR2 (germline): MNHGY, SAAAGT. V lost 2 bases to trimming and J lost 8 bases, with 21 bases between them.

The CDR3 spells CASSLQGAGEQYV. The CDR3 nucleotides are TGTGCCAGCAGCCTACAGGGGGCAGGGGAGCAGTACGTC. V usage is TRBV28 and J usage is TRBJ2-7; 9 positions agree with TRBD1. The V segment lost 6 bases and the J segment 7 bases; nucleotides outside the gene matches: 7. Germline V gene sequence: CDR1 MDHEN, CDR2 SYDVKM. The CDR3 is made up of 13 amino acids.

This clonotype was counted only a few times. This rearrangement joins TRBV5-5 to TRBJ1-5; TRBD1 is a possible D gene (6 bases). The CDR3 runs 15 residues. Germline V gene sequence: CDR1 SGHKS, CDR2 YYEKEE (reference sequence). The V end was cut by 4 bases, the J end by 4 bases, with 15 bases between. This chain's CDR3 is CASSVRWGANQPQHF. The CDR3 DNA reads as TGTGCCAGCAGCGTACGGTGGGGGGCGAATCAGCCCCAGCATTTT.

Only one count was recorded for this clonotype. This chain links TRBV2 with TRBJ1-5; 7 positions agree with TRBD1. The CDR3 contains 13 residues. V lost 9 bases and J lost 2; bases outside the gene matches: 4. Germline V gene lookup returns CDR1 SNHLY and CDR2 FYNNEI. The DNA of the CDR3 is TGTGCCAGTACTGGGACAGGCAATCAGCCCCAGCATTTT. This translates into CASTGTGNQPQHF.

V gene TRBV7-2 combines with J gene TRBJ1-1; D uncertain. Looked up from germline, CDR1 is SGHTA and CDR2 is FQGNSA. CDR3 size: 16 residues. V gave up 5 bases and J gave up 0 bases, with 16 bases separating them. This CDR3 is CASSPQSAGLNTEAFF. The CDR3 coding sequence is TGTGCCAGCAGCCCCCAGAGCGCGGGTTTGAACACTGAAGCTTTCTTT.

The chain employs TRBV20-1 and TRBJ2-7; D is possibly TRBD2 (6 bases). CDR1 DFQATT and CDR2 SNEGSKA come from the germline V gene (reference sequence). CDR3 length: 12 residues. V lost 3 bases to trimming and J lost 4 bases, with 10 bases between them. CDR3 nucleotides: TGCAGTGCTAGTGCGGGGCCGTACGAGCAGTACGTC. It encodes CSASAGPYEQYV.

The CDR3 bases are TGTGCCAGCAGCTTCTCTACTGGAGGGGGCTACACCTTC. It yields the protein CASSFSTGGGYTF. The chain joins TRBV11-2 to TRBJ1-2; D gene ambiguous. In germline, CDR1 is SGHAT, CDR2 FQNNGV. The CDR3 runs to 13 residues. V was clipped by 3 bases and J by 8 bases, with 13 bases between them.

The chain joins TRBV7-9 to TRBJ1-2; a possible D gene is TRBD1 (5 bases). CDR3 length: 16 residues. From germline, CDR1 is SEHNR and CDR2 FQNEAQ (reference sequence). The V gene lost 1 base and the J gene lost 0 bases, with 12 bases spanning the gap. CDR3 in DNA: TGTGCCAGCAGCTTAGGGGGGACCGCCGCTAACTATGGCTACACCTTC. Translated, it gives CASSLGGTAANYGYTF.

The chain joins TRBV4-1 to TRBJ2-2; D not resolved. Deletions cut 1 base from V and 0 bases from J, with 12 bases between. Per the germline V gene, CDR1 is MGHRA and CDR2 is YSYEKL. This CDR3 is 17 amino acids long. In nucleotides, the CDR3 is TGCGCCAGCAGCCAAGTGTTGTACACTACGAACACCGGGGAGCTGTTTTTT. Translation: CASSQVLYTTNTGELFF.

This clonotype was detected only a few times. The V and J genes are TRBV20-1 and TRBJ2-3, with a weak D call TRBD1 (6 bases). The CDR3 length is 16 residues. Germline V gene lookup returns CDR1 DFQATT and CDR2 SNEGSKA (reference sequence). V dropped 3 bases and J dropped 0 bases, with 16 bases sitting between them. CDR3 region: CSARWGRQTSTDTQYF. CDR3 bases: TGCAGTGCTAGGTGGGGGCGTCAAACTAGCACAGATACGCAGTATTTT.

The rearrangement links TRBV7-3 to TRBJ2-4; TRBD2 agrees at 13 bases. V was clipped by 5 bases and J by 5 bases; unmatched bases: 9. Looked up from germline, CDR1 is SGHTA and CDR2 is FQGTGA. CDR3 size: 17 residues. The CDR3 DNA is TGTGCCAGCAGCCCAAGCCACGGGACTAGCGGGGAAAACATTCAGTACTTC. It is translated as CASSPSHGTSGENIQYF.

The chain is built from TRBV5-1 and TRBJ2-5; 8 bases agree with TRBD1. Germline-derived CDR1 and CDR2 are SGHRS and YFSETQ. The CDR3 has 14 residues. J gave up 6 bases and V 0 bases, and 4 bases lay outside the gene matches. The CDR3 is CASSLDGQGQTQYF. Written as DNA, the CDR3 is TGCGCCAGCAGCTTGGACGGACAGGGACAGACCCAGTACTTC.